Presented here are 27 T cell receptor beta chains from one specimen sequenced in a study of regulatory T cells in long-lasting Graves disease. Sample time point: newly diagnosed GD, antithyroid drugs for less than 3 months. From PBMCs, RNA was extracted and then used to make the TCR library. Arm-PCR of CDR3 regions and iRepertoire HTBI primers were the basis on which TCR beta libraries were built. TCRdb analysed the multiplex PCR reads with MiXCR anew, one entry per CDR3 protein. The data contain approximately 560,000 distinct CDR3 sequences, 16% of them singletons. These records were also assigned to another study, of T cells in Graves' hyperthyroidism and ophthalmopathy.

The source material was peripheral blood mononuclear cells (PBMCs), sampled at new diagnosis, from a patient treated with antithyroid drugs. All receptors derive from a young man with Graves disease.

The chain combines TRBV24-1 with TRBJ2-1; 9 bases map to TRBD2. CDR1 is KGHDR, CDR2 SFDVKD, per germline. V trimming: 8 bases; J trimming: 13 bases; junction bases outside the gene matches: 11. CDR3 length equals 13 residues. The CDR3: CATTLGAGGLQFF. The CDR3 region has the DNA TGTGCCACCACCTTGGGAGCGGGAGGCCTCCAGTTCTTC.

In this sample, this clonotype turned up many times. The CDR3 DNA reads TGTGCCTGGAGTGCCGGGGTGGCCCAGCATTTT. Translation: CAWSAGVAQHF. The chain uses TRBV30 and TRBJ1-5; D is uncertain. The V end was cut by 1 base, the J end by 11 bases, with 9 bases between. The CDR3 extends over 11 amino acids. The V gene's germline CDR1 is GTSNPN and CDR2 SVGIG (reference sequence).

This clonotype was counted only a few times. The chain recombines TRBV19 with TRBJ2-7, with 11 bases that match TRBD1. The CDR3 contains 15 residues. V shed 5 bases and J 2 bases; nucleotides not matched to a gene: 5. Germline CDR1 is LNHDA and CDR2 is SQIVND (reference sequence). CDR3 coding DNA: TGTGCCAGTAGTCGCCGGGACAGGGGGACCTACGAGCAGTACTTC. It is translated as CASSRRDRGTYEQYF.

This clonotype came up many times. CDR3 region: CASSEQGSGTDTQYF. DNA of the CDR3: TGTGCCAGCAGTGAACAGGGCTCCGGGACAGATACGCAGTATTTT. The gene calls are TRBV2 and TRBJ2-3, with D tentatively TRBD1 (5 bases). The CDR3 loop spans 15 amino acids. V was pared by 2 bases and J by 3 bases, with 12 bases between. CDR1 is SNHLY, CDR2 FYNNEI, per germline.

This clonotype has ten or more counts. The chain has TRBV30 and TRBJ2-7, with D uncertain. With 2 bases removed from V and 3 bases from J, the gap between germline ends came to 11 bases. This CDR3 contains 13 residues. Germline values: CDR1 GTSNPN, CDR2 SVGIG (reference sequence). The CDR3 protein is CAWSSQDRYEQYF. DNA for the CDR3: TGTGCCTGGAGTTCACAAGATCGCTACGAGCAGTACTTC.

This clonotype showed up many times. The chain has TRBV29-1 and TRBJ2-7; TRBD1 agrees at 10 bases. Germline loops: CDR1 SQVTM, CDR2 ANQGSEA. V trimming: 4 bases; J trimming: 4 bases; junction bases outside the gene matches: 7. CDR3 length: 14 amino acids. In nucleotides, the CDR3 is TGCAGCGTTGTTGGTGGGACAGGGGTTTACGAGCAGTACTTC. Its protein is CSVVGGTGVYEQYF.

This clonotype was seen a handful of times. The chain joins TRBV12-3 or TRBV12-4 to TRBJ2-2; D unclear. The CDR3 is made up of 12 amino acids. Between the trimmed V and J ends, which lost 3 bases and 7 bases, there was a span of 6 bases. The CDR3 DNA reads TGTGCCAGCAGTTTTAATAGCGGGGAGCTGTTTTTT. It is translated as CASSFNSGELFF.

This clonotype was counted a few times. The chain has TRBV12-3 or TRBV12-4 and TRBJ2-2, with D uncertain. V was cut by 5 bases and J by 6 bases, with 19 bases left in between. The CDR3 is 16 amino acids. CDR3 residues: CASSHDSNRRAGELFF. The DNA of the CDR3 is TGTGCCAGCAGTCACGACTCCAATAGAAGGGCCGGGGAGCTGTTTTTT.

This clonotype has just a few counts. The rearrangement links TRBV11-2 to TRBJ1-2; no definite D call. The CDR3 loop spans 14 amino acids. V gave up 0 bases and J gave up 4 bases, with 9 bases separating them. Germline CDR1 is SGHAT and CDR2 is FQNNGV. CDR3 bases: TGTGCCAGCAGCTTAGACTACGTCGGCTATGGCTACACCTTC. Translated, it gives CASSLDYVGYGYTF.

This clonotype was recorded only once. The V gene is TRBV7-9, the J gene TRBJ1-2; 9 positions match TRBD1. The junction had 20 bases not matched to a gene; V was cut back by 8 bases and J by 7 bases. The CDR3 has 17 amino acids. Germline CDR1 reads SEHNR; CDR2 reads FQNEAQ (reference sequence). The CDR3 reads CASGPRPGTGSNSGYTF. In DNA, the CDR3 is TGTGCCAGCGGCCCCCGGCCCGGGACAGGGTCTAACAGTGGCTACACCTTC.

The chain is built from TRBV6-1 and TRBJ1-5, with 9 nucleotides matching TRBD1. CDR3 length: 13 amino acids. Trimming cost V 6 bases and J 6 bases; bases outside gene matches: 3. The germline V gene has CDR1 MNHNS and CDR2 SASEGT. The CDR3 loop reads CASRATGGQPQHF. CDR3 sequence (DNA): TGTGCCAGCAGAGCGACAGGGGGTCAGCCCCAGCATTTT.

The chain combines TRBV15 with TRBJ2-7; TRBD2 matches at 7 bases. CDR3 length: 15 amino acids. With 0 bases clipped from V and 7 bases from J, the junction kept 9 bases outside the gene matches. Germline V gene lookup returns CDR1 LNHNV and CDR2 YYDKDF (reference sequence). The CDR3 DNA follows: TGTGCCACCAGCAGAGATCTAGCGGTGTACGGGGAGCAGTACTTC. Translation: CATSRDLAVYGEQYF.

This clonotype has more than one count but fewer than ten. J is TRBJ2-2 and V is TRBV6-1, with D possibly matching TRBD2 (6 bases). The CDR3 loop spans 17 amino acids. Trimming removed 1 base from V and 1 base from J, with 13 bases in between. The V gene's germline CDR1 is MNHNS and CDR2 SASEGT. DNA for the CDR3: TGTGCCAGCAGTGAAGTTGGAGGGGCCGGGAACACCGGGGAGCTGTTTTTT. It codes for CASSEVGGAGNTGELFF.

This chain uses TRBV19 with TRBJ2-2; D call uncertain. V shed 7 bases and J shed 1 base, with 7 bases lying between them. Germline loops: CDR1 LNHDA, CDR2 SQIVND (reference sequence). This CDR3 spans 13 amino acids. The CDR3 nucleotides are TGTGCCAGTAATGCACAGAACACCGGGGAGCTGTTTTTT. Encoded protein: CASNAQNTGELFF.

Turning to this clonotype: The final CDR3 position lacks the conserved phenylalanine or tryptophan, pointing to a likely read error. No DNA is shown, since the ends of the CDR3 on it are uncertain; the CDR3 is the one TCRdb lists. This rearrangement joins TRBV10-3 to TRBJ1-1; the table's D gene call, TRBD1, was not cross checked with the DNA. Termini included, the CDR3 measures 10 amino acids. The germline V gene encodes CDR1 ENHRY and CDR2 SYGVKD. This CDR3 is CAISESPPRG.

V is TRBV28 and J is TRBJ1-2; D remains ambiguous. V was pared by 4 bases and J by 1 base, with 4 bases between. Germline CDR1 reads MDHEN; CDR2 reads SYDVKM. There are 12 residues in the CDR3. In nucleotides, the CDR3 is TGTGCCAGCAGTTACAGTAACTATGGCTACACCTTC. Its translation is CASSYSNYGYTF.

The chain links TRBV5-1 to TRBJ1-2; 9 bases line up with TRBD1. After removal of 3 bases from V and 6 bases from J, the junction contained 6 bases not matched to a gene. Germline CDR1 and CDR2: SGHRS and YFSETQ. This CDR3 is built from 14 residues. CDR3 DNA: TGCGCCAGCAGCTATCGGACAGGGGAGGATGGCTACACCTTC. Amino acid sequence: CASSYRTGEDGYTF.

This clonotype was seen ten or more times. The rearrangement joins TRBV28 to TRBJ2-7, with TRBD2 as a possible D gene (6 bases). V was clipped by 8 bases and J by 4 bases, with 15 bases between them. The CDR3 covers 13 residues. The V gene's germline CDR1 is MDHEN and CDR2 SYDVKM. CDR3 sequence reads: CASEGPGGYEQYF. The CDR3 nucleotides are TGTGCCAGCGAAGGGCCTGGAGGGTACGAGCAGTACTTC.

In its sample, this clonotype was seen a few times. The chain recombines TRBV7-8 with TRBJ2-7; possibly TRBD1 for D (6 bases). The V end was cut by 5 bases, the J end by 0 bases, with 17 bases between. The CDR3 runs 16 residues. Germline values: CDR1 SGHVS, CDR2 FQNEAQ. Written as DNA, the CDR3 is TGTGCCAGCAGCCCAACCCGGGACATTGCCTCCTACGAGCAGTACTTC. It is translated as CASSPTRDIASYEQYF.

This clonotype appeared many times. The chain carries TRBV7-9 and TRBJ2-7; maybe TRBD1 (5 bases). Germline loops: CDR1 SEHNR, CDR2 FQNEAQ (reference sequence). CDR3 size: 11 residues. Trimming pared 4 bases from V and 7 bases from J, leaving 8 bases between. The CDR3 sequence is CASSWGGEQYF. In nucleotides, the CDR3 is TGTGCCAGCAGCTGGGGCGGAGAGCAGTACTTC.

The rearrangement uses TRBV30 and TRBJ1-2; TRBD1 aligns across 7 bases. The CDR3 consists of 14 residues. V lost 0 bases to trimming and J lost 4 bases; unmatched junction nucleotides: 5. Germline lookup yields CDR1 GTSNPN and CDR2 SVGIG (reference sequence). Here the CDR3 reads CAWSVLDRRYGYTF. For the CDR3, the DNA is TGTGCCTGGAGTGTGCTGGACAGGCGCTATGGCTACACCTTC.

This clonotype was seen at least ten times. V usage is TRBV11-2 and J usage is TRBJ1-1; D is perhaps TRBD1 (6 bases). The CDR3 contains 13 residues. Germline CDR1 is SGHAT and CDR2 is FQNNGV. V lost 4 bases, J lost 3 bases, and 9 bases lay in between. CDR3 nucleotide sequence: TGTGCCAGCAGCTCAAACAGGGACACTGAAGCTTTCTTT. Protein product: CASSSNRDTEAFF. Full variable domain (rest looked up from reference TRBV11-2 and TRBJ1-1): EAGVAQSPRYKIIEKRQSVAFWCNPISGHATLYWYQQILGQGPKLLIQFQNNGVVDDSQLPKDRFSAERLKGVDSTLKIQPAKLEDSAVYLCASSSNRDTEAFFGQGTRLTVV.

This clonotype was detected only a few times. The chain links TRBV27 to TRBJ1-2, with D uncertain. V was cut by 0 bases and J by 0 bases, with 8 bases left in between. The CDR3 is 15 amino acids. Germline CDR1 and CDR2: MNHEY and SMNVEV (reference sequence). The CDR3 here is CASSLSGSSNYGYTF. DNA for the CDR3: TGTGCCAGCAGTTTATCGGGCAGCTCTAACTATGGCTACACCTTC.

This clonotype was counted at least ten times. The V call is TRBV5-1, the J call TRBJ1-4, with D perhaps matching TRBD1 (5 bases). This CDR3 region has 15 residues. V lost 3 bases and J lost 0, with 9 bases in between. Germline assignment: CDR1 SGHRS and CDR2 YFSETQ. The CDR3 sequence: CASSYDRTTNEKLFF. CDR3 coding DNA: TGCGCCAGCAGCTACGACAGAACAACTAATGAAAAACTGTTTTTT.

V is TRBV19 and J is TRBJ1-5; D uncertain. V was clipped by 5 bases and J by 7 bases, with 12 bases between them. This CDR3 spans 13 amino acids. Germline V CDR1 and CDR2: LNHDA, SQIVND (reference sequence). As DNA, the CDR3 is TGTGCCAGTAGTCCAAGTCATGGCCAGCCCCAGCATTTT. This encodes CASSPSHGQPQHF.

V usage is TRBV14 and J usage is TRBJ2-2, with 7 bases identical to TRBD1. Germline V gene lookup returns CDR1 SGHDN and CDR2 FVKESK. This CDR3 spans 15 amino acids. Trimming at V came to 5 bases and at J to 7 bases, leaving 10 bases not matched to a gene. The CDR3 sequence: CASSVDRELFGELFF. The CDR3 nucleotides are TGTGCCAGCAGCGTCGACAGGGAACTGTTCGGGGAGCTGTTTTTT.

This clonotype was picked up many times. The V and J genes are TRBV28 and TRBJ2-5; D may match TRBD1 or TRBD2 (5 bases each). V gave up 5 bases and J gave up 4 bases, with 17 bases separating them. This CDR3 has 15 amino acids. Germline values: CDR1 MDHEN, CDR2 SYDVKM. The CDR3 DNA is TGTGCCAGCAGTGTAGTCGGACAAGGAGGAGAGACCCAGTACTTC. Its protein product is CASSVVGQGGETQYF.